What follows are 8 T cell receptor beta chains derived from one specimen sequenced in a study of T cell repertoires in cytomegalovirus infection. TCRdb fed the reads into MiXCR, producing one record per CDR3 protein. The data contain some 920,000 distinct CDR3 sequences, less than 35% of them singletons. Antigens of these TCRs are unknown. Sequencing was performed on cultured CD8+ T cells from PBMCs, taken from culture after CMV antigen stimulation. These receptors came from a human donor in good health (CMV status not recorded). Some clones in this sample may be carry-over from other donors' samples.

The chain employs TRBV4-1 and TRBJ1-6; 8 nucleotides line up with TRBD1. Germline lookup yields CDR1 MGHRA and CDR2 YSYEKL. The CDR3 is made up of 17 amino acids. The V and J ends lost 2 bases and 4 bases, in that order; junction bases with no gene match: 7. The CDR3 loop reads CASSQNLGTGYNSPLHF. In DNA form, the CDR3 reads TGCGCCAGCAGCCAAAATCTCGGGACAGGTTATAATTCACCCCTCCACTTT.

V gene TRBV6-5 combines with J gene TRBJ1-1, with TRBD1 matching 9 bases. Germline assignment: CDR1 MNHEY and CDR2 SVGAGI. This CDR3 contains 16 residues. The V gene end was trimmed by 0 bases and the J gene end by 1 base; junction bases not matched to a gene: 3. CDR3 sequence reads: CASSYSTGGRNTEAFF. The CDR3 DNA is TGTGCCAGCAGTTACTCGACAGGGGGAAGGAACACTGAAGCTTTCTTT.

This clonotype was detected a few times. The chain employs TRBV7-3 and TRBJ2-3; TRBD2 agrees at 7 bases. Trimming at V came to 3 bases and at J to 6 bases, leaving 12 bases not matched to a gene. Germline V gives CDR1 SGHTA, CDR2 FQGTGA. The CDR3 is 16 amino acids. The CDR3 DNA reads as TGTGCCAGCAGCTTGTACACGGGGGGAACTATGGATACGCAGTATTTT. It specifies CASSLYTGGTMDTQYF.

This clonotype has just a few counts. CDR3 in DNA: TGTGCCAGCAGTTGGCCCTGGGGATCTAGCACAGATACGCAGTATTTT. This translates into CASSWPWGSSTDTQYF. The rearrangement uses TRBV12-3 or TRBV12-4 and TRBJ2-3, with unresolved D. The V end was cut by 4 bases, the J end by 0 bases, with 14 bases between. CDR3 length equals 16 residues.

The V call is TRBV5-6, the J call TRBJ2-7; D ambiguous. Per the germline V gene, CDR1 is SGHDT and CDR2 is YYEEEE. The V end was cut by 1 base, the J end by 0 bases, with 8 bases between. The CDR3 spans 14 residues. The chain's CDR3 is CASSLISTSYEQYF. CDR3 coding DNA: TGTGCCAGCAGCTTGATCTCGACCTCCTACGAGCAGTACTTC.

The chain recombines TRBV15 with TRBJ2-2; a weak D match, TRBD1 (7 bases). There are 15 residues in the CDR3. Germline lookup yields CDR1 LNHNV and CDR2 YYDKDF (reference sequence). The germline V and J ends were trimmed by 2 bases and 4 bases, with 11 bases remaining between them. The CDR3 DNA follows: TGTGCCACCAGCAGAAACAGGGGAGGCACCGGGGAGCTGTTTTTT. Translated: CATSRNRGGTGELFF.

V and J are TRBV5-8 and TRBJ2-5; 11 positions agree with TRBD1. Losses at the gene ends were 5 bases for V and 5 bases for J; bases not matched to a gene: 8. CDR3 length: 15 amino acids. In germline, CDR1 is SGHTS, CDR2 YDEGEE. The CDR3 loop is CASSSGTGGVETQYF. In DNA form, the CDR3 reads TGTGCCAGCAGTTCCGGGACAGGGGGTGTTGAGACCCAGTACTTC. Combining the CDR3 with reference TRBV5-8 and TRBJ2-5 gives the whole variable domain EAGVTQSPTHLIKTRGQQATLRCSPISGHTSVYWYQQALGLGLQFLLWYDEGEERNRGNFPPRFSGRQFPNYSSELNVNALELEDSALYLCASSSGTGGVETQYFGPGTRLLVL.

V gene TRBV10-2 combines with J gene TRBJ2-3, with 8 bases matching TRBD2. The CDR3 is 15 residues long. J was trimmed by 2 bases and V by 5 bases; bases with no gene match: 6. Germline CDR1 reads WSHSY; CDR2 reads SAAADI. The CDR3 spells CASSLRGAFTDTQYF. DNA for the CDR3: TGCGCCAGCAGTTTGCGGGGGGCCTTCACAGATACGCAGTATTTT.